The 15 T cell receptor beta chains presented below share a single source sample, sequenced in a study of T cell changes during pregnancy in multiple sclerosis. The protocol was immunoSEQ multiplex PCR, while the TCRdb copy is restricted to in-frame clones and leaves out a portion. Seen here are about 120,000 clones, approximately 95% observed once, and the top ten hold roughly 6.2%. The sequencing here drew on peripheral blood, taken before pregnancy. These receptors were collected from a female donor with multiple sclerosis, enrolled in a pregnancy study.

The chain couples TRBV6-5 to TRBJ2-1; 7 bases align to TRBD1. The germline V gene encodes CDR1 MNHEY and CDR2 SVGAGI. The CDR3 contains 14 residues. V was pared by 9 bases and J by 6 bases, with 11 bases of the junction left unmatched. In DNA, the CDR3 is TGTGCCAGTTCGTATCTTCCAGGGGGCAATGAGCAGTTCTTC. Protein: CASSYLPGGNEQFF.

In its sample, this clone was seen once. V gene TRBV5-1 combines with J gene TRBJ1-2; the D gene is possibly TRBD1 (6 bases). V lost 0 bases and J 4 bases, leaving 16 bases between the germline ends. This CDR3 has 16 residues. Germline-derived CDR1 and CDR2 are SGHRS and YFSETQ. CDR3 in amino acids: CASSLAVRGPRYGYTF. CDR3 DNA: TGCGCCAGCAGCTTGGCGGTCAGGGGCCCTCGCTATGGCTACACCTTC.

CDR3 sequence: CASSLVQVETQYF. CDR3 nucleotide sequence: TGTGCCAGCAGCTTAGTTCAGGTAGAGACCCAGTACTTC. V usage is TRBV7-2 and J usage is TRBJ2-5; D call uncertain. V lost 1 base and J 4 bases, leaving 7 bases between the germline ends. CDR1 is SGHTA, CDR2 FQGNSA, per germline. The CDR3 has 13 amino acids. Based on the CDR3 plus reference TRBV7-2 and TRBJ2-5, the full variable domain is GAGVSQSPSNKVTEKGKDVELRCDPISGHTALYWYRQSLGQGLEFLIYFQGNSAPDKSGLPSDRFSAERTGGSVSTLTIQRTQQEDSAVYLCASSLVQVETQYFGPGTRLLVL.

The chain is built from TRBV15 and TRBJ2-5; TRBD1 might be the D (6 bases). The CDR3 loop spans 15 amino acids. V was shortened by 3 bases and J by 4 bases, with 15 bases between the two germline ends. CDR1 LNHNV and CDR2 YYDKDF come from the germline V gene (reference sequence). This chain's CDR3 is CATSRVTQGGETQYF. The CDR3 coding sequence is TGTGCCACCAGCAGGGTAACACAGGGTGGAGAGACCCAGTACTTC.

This clone was detected only once. This chain connects TRBV18 to TRBJ1-1; possibly TRBD1 for D (6 bases). This CDR3 comprises 18 residues. Germline-derived CDR1 and CDR2 are KGHSH and LQKENI. V dropped 1 base and J dropped 1 base, with 19 bases sitting between them. CDR3 residues: CASSPLSGTPNRNTEAFF. The CDR3 region has the DNA TGTGCCAGCTCACCACTTTCCGGGACACCAAACCGGAACACTGAAGCTTTCTTT.

V and J are TRBV28 and TRBJ2-2, with D tentatively TRBD2 (7 bases). Germline V gene data show CDR1 as MDHEN and CDR2 as SYDVKM. CDR3 length: 15 residues. Trimming shortened V by 9 bases and J by 3 bases, and 17 bases separated the two germline ends. DNA for the CDR3: TGTGCCAGTACTGGGGGGGGCGCTTACACCGGGGAGCTGTTTTTT. It translates to CASTGGGAYTGELFF.

V is TRBV27 and J is TRBJ1-5; TRBD1 agrees at 10 bases. The germline CDR1 and CDR2 sequences are MNHEY and SMNVEV (reference sequence). This CDR3 comprises 15 residues. The ends lost 6 bases at V and 6 bases at J; junction bases unmatched: 8. The CDR3 region has the DNA TGTGCCAGCAGCCCCCGGGACAGGGGAGGTCAGCCCCAGCATTTT. The encoded protein is CASSPRDRGGQPQHF.

The chain is built from TRBV6-1 and TRBJ2-5; TRBD1 matches at 9 bases. The J call is in doubt because the DNA end fits TRBJ2-7 better. This CDR3 is built from 16 residues. Germline lookup yields CDR1 MNHNS and CDR2 SASEGT. As DNA, the CDR3 is TGTGCCAGCAGTGAAGACCGGGGACAGGGTATCTACGAGCAGTACTTC. It encodes CASSEDRGQGIYEQYF.

The V and J genes are TRBV5-5 and TRBJ1-1, with D perhaps TRBD1 (6 bases). From germline, CDR1 is SGHKS and CDR2 YYEKEE (reference sequence). V was cut by 1 base and J by 8 bases, with 12 bases left in between. The CDR3 extends over 13 amino acids. The DNA for the CDR3 is TGTGCCAGCAGCTTGAGTTATGGGACAGAAGCTTTCTTT. Translated: CASSLSYGTEAFF.

This chain joins TRBV5-6 and TRBJ2-7; tentative D call: TRBD1 (6 bases). V lost 6 bases, J lost 5 bases, and 21 bases lay in between. The CDR3 spans 15 residues. In germline, CDR1 is SGHDT, CDR2 YYEEEE. The CDR3 region is CASTPNKDRPHEQYF. CDR3 coding DNA: TGTGCCAGCACCCCAAACAAGGACAGACCTCACGAGCAGTACTTC.

This chain links TRBV30 with TRBJ2-3; D remains unclear. The CDR3 is 16 residues long. The germline V and J ends were trimmed by 6 bases and 0 bases, with 19 bases remaining between them. Germline values: CDR1 GTSNPN, CDR2 SVGIG (reference sequence). CDR3 nucleotides: TGTGCCTGCACTTTTATCTGGGCCTCTAGCACAGATACGCAGTATTTT. This gives the protein CACTFIWASSTDTQYF.

The rearrangement joins TRBV13 to TRBJ2-5, with 7 bases identical to TRBD1. The J call is uncertain, as TRBJ2-7 better fits the DNA end. Germline V gives CDR1 PRHDT, CDR2 FYEKMQ (reference sequence). The CDR3 sequence is 14 residues long. The CDR3 sequence: CASSLRDSSYEQYF. In DNA, the CDR3 is TGTGCCAGCAGCTTACGGGACAGCTCCTACGAGCAGTACTTC.

This rearrangement joins TRBV9 to TRBJ2-3, with 8 positions matching TRBD2. The CDR3 length is 16 residues. V lost 0 bases to trimming and J lost 3 bases; unmatched junction nucleotides: 6. The V gene's germline CDR1 is SGDLS and CDR2 YYNGEE. CDR3 DNA: TGTGCCAGCAGCGTAGAACTCGGGAGGGGAACAGATACGCAGTATTTT. Its translation: CASSVELGRGTDTQYF.

The chain uses TRBV30 and TRBJ2-1; the D is unclear. There are 12 residues in the CDR3. V lost 2 bases and J 0 bases, leaving 2 bases between the germline ends. Per germline, CDR1 GTSNPN and CDR2 SVGIG (reference sequence). The CDR3 nucleotides read TGTGCCTGGAGTCACTCCTACAATGAGCAGTTCTTC. This sequence encodes CAWSHSYNEQFF. The full variable domain, rest sourced from reference TRBV30 and TRBJ2-1, is SQTIHQWPATLVQPVGSPLSLECTVEGTSNPNLYWYRQAAGRGLQLLFYSVGIGQISSEVPQNLSASRPQDRQFILSSKKLLLSDSGFYLCAWSHSYNEQFFGPGTRLTVL.

The chain uses TRBV2 and TRBJ2-7; D perhaps matches TRBD2 (5 bases). The germline V gene encodes CDR1 SNHLY and CDR2 FYNNEI. V was trimmed by 9 bases and J by 0 bases, leaving 12 bases between them. CDR3 length: 13 residues. DNA of the CDR3: TGTGCCAGTACGGAGGCCCCCTCCTACGAGCAGTACTTC. Its translation: CASTEAPSYEQYF.